This T cell receptor beta chain was retrieved from a study of CD8+CD57+ T cells in acquired aplastic anemia. General observations from the study: Between patients and controls, about 31 CD8+ CDR3 sequences were found in common.

Profiling that covered TCR beta VDJ and CDR3 relied on genomic DNA as its template. TCRdb fed the reads into MiXCR, producing one record per CDR3 protein. The sample includes fewer than 70,000 distinct CDR3 sequences, roughly half of them seen just once. By its share, this clonotype is medium-sized. What it binds is not known. The CDR3 is 14 residues long. The V and J ends lost 10 bases and 0 bases respectively, with 13 bases between them. The germline V gene encodes CDR1 SNHLY and CDR2 FYNNEI. Sequencing was done on a sample of sorted CD4+, CD8+, or CD8+CD57+ T cells (not recorded which) from PBMCs. The chain combines TRBV2 with TRBJ2-1; D not certain. The source is a human donor in good health, serving as a control. The CDR3 region has the DNA TGTGCCACCCGAGGACGGAACTCCTACAATGAGCAGTTCTTC. It codes for CATRGRNSYNEQFF.